This TCR beta chain was sequenced in a study of T-cell memory formation after mild COVID-19. Study information: Among the donors, TCR clusters were largely specific to each donor.

From 5'RACE with constant-segment primers came TCR alpha and TCR beta cDNA libraries that carried sample barcodes and UMIs. TCRdb called the 5' RACE reads again in MiXCR, with one record for every CDR3 protein. The profile shows about 390,000 distinct CDR3 sequences, about a sixth of them singletons. The CDR3 has 13 amino acids. Trimming cost V 8 bases and J 0 bases, with 10 bases left between them. Germline V gene lookup returns CDR1 MNHEY and CDR2 SVGAGI. This sequence was found in a man between 18 and 29 years old who had mild COVID-19 (a few samples of this study predate the infection). Cell type and time point are not known. The chain employs TRBV6-5 and TRBJ2-5; a possible D gene is TRBD2 (5 bases). The sequencing input was PBMCs or a T cell subset sorted from them (not recorded which). The CDR3: CASRRVDQETQYF. The CDR3 nucleotides read TGTGCCAGCCGGCGGGTGGACCAAGAGACCCAGTACTTC.